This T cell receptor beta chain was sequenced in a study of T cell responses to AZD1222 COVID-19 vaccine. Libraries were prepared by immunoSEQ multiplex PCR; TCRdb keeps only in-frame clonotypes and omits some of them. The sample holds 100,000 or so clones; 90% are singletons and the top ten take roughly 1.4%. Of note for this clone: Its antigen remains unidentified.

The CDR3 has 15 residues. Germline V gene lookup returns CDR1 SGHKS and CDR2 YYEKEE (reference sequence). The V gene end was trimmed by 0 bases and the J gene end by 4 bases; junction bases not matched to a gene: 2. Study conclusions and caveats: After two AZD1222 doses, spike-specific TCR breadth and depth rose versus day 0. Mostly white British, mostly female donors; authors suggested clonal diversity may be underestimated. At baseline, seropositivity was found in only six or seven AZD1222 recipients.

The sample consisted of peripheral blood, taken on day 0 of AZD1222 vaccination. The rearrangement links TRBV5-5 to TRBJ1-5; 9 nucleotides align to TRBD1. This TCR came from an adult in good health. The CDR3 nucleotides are TGTGCCAGCAGCTTGGGGGACAGGGCAAATCAGCCCCAGCATTTT. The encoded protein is CASSLGDRANQPQHF.